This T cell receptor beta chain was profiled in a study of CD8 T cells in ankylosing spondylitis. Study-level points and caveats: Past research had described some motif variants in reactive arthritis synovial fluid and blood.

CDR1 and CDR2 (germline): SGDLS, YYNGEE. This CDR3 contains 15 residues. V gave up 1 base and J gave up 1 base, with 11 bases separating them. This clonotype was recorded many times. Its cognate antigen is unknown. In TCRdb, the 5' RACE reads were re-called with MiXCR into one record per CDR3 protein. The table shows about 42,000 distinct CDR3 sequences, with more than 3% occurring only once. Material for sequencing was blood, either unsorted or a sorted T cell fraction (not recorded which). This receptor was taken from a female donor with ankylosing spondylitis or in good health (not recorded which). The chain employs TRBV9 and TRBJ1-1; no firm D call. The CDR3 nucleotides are TGTGCCAGCAGCGTAATCGCAGGTGGGAACACTGAAGCTTTCTTT. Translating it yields CASSVIAGGNTEAFF.